Shown below are 24 T cell receptor beta chains from a single sample sequenced in a study of identical twins. TCRdb re-called the 5' RACE reads with MiXCR, one entry per CDR3 protein. Among 450,000 or so distinct CDR3 sequences listed, more than 13% were seen once. The sample was also reused in another study, on yellow fever vaccine responses in identical twins.

Sequenced: CD4+ T cells sorted from blood. Receptors were obtained from a woman aged 18-35 years in good health.

This chain connects TRBV7-2 to TRBJ2-7; D possibly uses TRBD1 or TRBD2 (5 bases each). CDR3 length: 16 residues. V dropped 3 bases and J dropped 0 bases, with 15 bases sitting between them. The germline V gene has CDR1 SGHTA and CDR2 FQGNSA. The CDR3 DNA is TGTGCCAGCAGCTTGATGGGACCTCCTGTCTCCTACGAGCAGTACTTC. Its translation: CASSLMGPPVSYEQYF.

V and J are TRBV20-1 and TRBJ2-2, with D maybe TRBD1 (6 bases). This CDR3 is built from 14 residues. Germline-derived CDR1 and CDR2 are DFQATT and SNEGSKA (reference sequence). Trimming shortened V by 2 bases and J by 4 bases, and 11 bases separated the two germline ends. The DNA for the CDR3 is TGCAGTGCTAGACCAGGGGCGGTCACCGGGGAGCTGTTTTTT. Protein product: CSARPGAVTGELFF.

This clonotype has a count of ten or more. The chain recombines TRBV4-2 with TRBJ2-7, with TRBD1 identical over 9 bases. Germline trimming cut 1 base from V and 6 bases from J; bases unmatched to any gene: 10. The germline gives CDR1 LGHNA, CDR2 YNFKEQ. The CDR3 has 16 residues. CDR3 residues: CASSQGNRDRVIEQYF. The DNA for the CDR3 is TGTGCCAGCAGCCAAGGGAACCGGGACAGGGTAATCGAGCAGTACTTC.

Only a few counts were recorded for this clonotype. This sequence joins TRBV7-2 and TRBJ2-7; no clear D gene. Trimming shortened V by 5 bases and J by 7 bases, and 15 bases separated the two germline ends. The length of the CDR3 is 13 residues. Germline CDR1 SGHTA, CDR2 FQGNSA. The CDR3, as DNA: TGTGCCAGCAGCCCAATCAGCCTGGGGGAGCAGTACTTC. Translated, it gives CASSPISLGEQYF.

The chain joins TRBV2 to TRBJ2-1, with 8 bases aligning to TRBD1. After removal of 4 bases from V and 9 bases from J, the junction contained 5 bases not matched to a gene. CDR1 and CDR2 (germline): SNHLY, FYNNEI. The CDR3 consists of 13 residues. CDR3 amino acids: CASSGTGGTEQFF. The CDR3 DNA reads as TGTGCCAGCAGTGGAACAGGGGGTACTGAGCAGTTCTTC.

This clonotype showed up many times. The V gene is TRBV12-3 or TRBV12-4, the J gene TRBJ1-4, with 9 bases matching TRBD1. V was pared by 5 bases and J by 4 bases, with 2 bases of the junction left unmatched. The CDR3 consists of 14 residues. CDR3 nucleotide sequence: TGTGCCAGCAGTCGGACAGGGGATAATGAAAAACTGTTTTTT. Amino acids: CASSRTGDNEKLFF.

The rearrangement uses TRBV11-3 and TRBJ2-2, with D perhaps being TRBD1 or TRBD2 (6 bases each). The germline CDR1 and CDR2 sequences are SGHNT and YENEEA. This CDR3 has 13 amino acids. The V end was cut by 5 bases, the J end by 7 bases, with 11 bases between. CDR3 amino acids: CASSIRGVGELFF. The CDR3 bases are TGTGCCAGCAGCATTAGGGGGGTCGGGGAGCTGTTTTTT. The whole variable domain, filled in from reference TRBV11-3 and TRBJ2-2, reads EAGVVQSPRYKIIEKKQPVAFWCNPISGHNTLYWYLQNLGQGPELLIRYENEEAVDDSQLPKDRFSAERLKGVDSTLKIQPAELGDSAVYLCASSIRGVGELFFGEGSRLTVL.

This clonotype was found a few times. CDR3 loop: CASSPARGQETQYF. Written as DNA, the CDR3 is TGCGCCAGCAGCCCGGCCAGGGGCCAAGAGACCCAGTACTTC. The genes are TRBV5-1 and TRBJ2-5; D might be TRBD1 (6 bases). V lost 4 bases to trimming and J lost 1 base, with 11 bases between them. This CDR3 spans 14 amino acids. Germline V lookup: CDR1 SGHRS, CDR2 YFSETQ.

This clonotype was observed at least ten times. The chain combines TRBV6-2 or TRBV6-3 with TRBJ2-5, with D possibly being TRBD2 (5 bases). V was shortened by 4 bases and J by 0 bases, with 6 bases between the two germline ends. The CDR3 is made up of 13 amino acids. Per germline, CDR1 MNHEY and CDR2 SVGEGT. For the CDR3, the DNA is TGTGCCAGCAGTTCCGGGAACCAAGAGACCCAGTACTTC. It translates to CASSSGNQETQYF.

The rearrangement links TRBV4-2 to TRBJ2-1; D is undetermined. Trimming removed 0 bases from V and 8 bases from J, with 5 bases in between. The CDR3 is 12 residues long. CDR1 LGHNA and CDR2 YNFKEQ come from the germline V gene. Here the CDR3 DNA reads TGTGCCAGCAGCCAAGATGGTCATGAGCAGTTCTTC. Translation: CASSQDGHEQFF.

The rearrangement links TRBV2 to TRBJ2-7, with D maybe TRBD1 (6 bases). Germline-derived CDR1 and CDR2 are SNHLY and FYNNEI. The CDR3 sequence is 14 residues long. V was trimmed by 6 bases and J by 2 bases, leaving 14 bases between them. DNA for the CDR3: TGTGCCAGCAGGTTCACCGGACAGACCTACGAGCAGTACTTC. Its protein product is CASRFTGQTYEQYF.

This clonotype has a handful of counts. V and J are TRBV7-9 and TRBJ1-2; TRBD1 matches at 7 bases. V shed 5 bases and J 6 bases; nucleotides not matched to a gene: 9. The CDR3 has 14 residues. Per the germline V gene, CDR1 is SEHNR and CDR2 is FQNEAQ (reference sequence). CDR3 loop: CASSRNDRDHGYTF. Written as DNA, the CDR3 is TGTGCCAGCAGCCGGAATGACAGGGATCATGGCTACACCTTC.

The chain combines TRBV18 with TRBJ2-7; tentatively, D is TRBD2 (6 bases). Trimming left V 3 bases short and J 2 bases short, with 11 bases between. CDR3 length: 14 amino acids. The germline CDR1 and CDR2 sequences are KGHSH and LQKENI. The CDR3 sequence is CASSPGGDPYEQYF. CDR3 coding DNA: TGTGCCAGCTCACCCGGGGGAGACCCCTACGAGCAGTACTTC.

The V and J genes are TRBV7-4 and TRBJ2-7; a possible D gene is TRBD2 (6 bases). V lost 3 bases and J lost 2, with 41 bases in between. CDR1 SGHVT and CDR2 SQSDAQ come from the germline V gene. The CDR3 consists of 24 residues. The DNA of the CDR3 is TGTGCCAGCAGCTTCTTGACTCCGAAGGGCGATCGGGGGTACCCCCTCTTAGCCCCCTACGAGCAGTACTTC. Translated, it gives CASSFLTPKGDRGYPLLAPYEQYF.

V gene TRBV20-1 combines with J gene TRBJ2-3, with D maybe TRBD2 (6 bases). V shed 6 bases and J shed 7 bases, with 23 bases lying between them. Looked up from germline, CDR1 is DFQATT and CDR2 is SNEGSKA (reference sequence). The CDR3 is made up of 15 amino acids. CDR3 sequence (DNA): TGCAGTGCCCAGACGGCGGGGTCCAGGAGTTATACGCAGTATTTT. Encoded protein: CSAQTAGSRSYTQYF.

The rearrangement joins TRBV20-1 to TRBJ2-2; 7 nucleotides align to TRBD1. Losses at the gene ends were 3 bases for V and 4 bases for J; bases not matched to a gene: 8. Germline V lookup: CDR1 DFQATT, CDR2 SNEGSKA (reference sequence). The length of the CDR3 is 15 residues. The CDR3 reads CSAREPGQITGELFF. CDR3 nucleotides: TGCAGTGCTAGGGAACCGGGACAGATCACCGGGGAGCTGTTTTTT.

Only a few counts were recorded for this clonotype. The chain recombines TRBV5-5 with TRBJ1-5; TRBD1 is a possible D gene (5 bases). Trimming shortened V by 3 bases and J by 3 bases, and 13 bases separated the two germline ends. The CDR3 consists of 15 residues. Per the germline V gene, CDR1 is SGHKS and CDR2 is YYEKEE (reference sequence). In DNA form, the CDR3 reads TGTGCCAGCAGCTCAACAGGAAGTCTCAATCAGCCCCAGCATTTT. Protein product: CASSSTGSLNQPQHF.

This rearrangement joins TRBV4-3 to TRBJ2-3; D is uncertain. The germline V gene encodes CDR1 LGHNA and CDR2 YSLEER. V lost 1 base, J lost 0 bases, and 8 bases lay in between. The CDR3 runs to 15 residues. The CDR3 bases are TGCGCCAGCAGCCAAGGGGTGGCGAGCACAGATACGCAGTATTTT. As protein: CASSQGVASTDTQYF.

This clonotype has only a few counts. V usage is TRBV11-2 and J usage is TRBJ2-1, with TRBD2 matching over 11 bases. The length of the CDR3 is 16 residues. From germline, CDR1 is SGHAT and CDR2 FQNNGV. After removal of 6 bases from V and 4 bases from J, the junction contained 8 bases not matched to a gene. The CDR3 DNA follows: TGTGCCAGCAGGTTAACGGGGACTAGCGGTTACAATGAGCAGTTCTTC. Encoded protein: CASRLTGTSGYNEQFF.

This clonotype appeared a few times. The chain uses TRBV6-5 and TRBJ2-2, with D uncertain. CDR3 length: 13 amino acids. The V end lost 0 bases, the J end lost 9 bases, and 8 bases lay between the germline ends. The germline gives CDR1 MNHEY, CDR2 SVGAGI. The CDR3 nucleotides are TGTGCCAGCAGTTACTCGGGCGAGTGGGAGCTGTTTTTT. Protein sequence: CASSYSGEWELFF.

The J gene is TRBJ2-3, the V gene TRBV5-1; no clear D gene. V lost 4 bases, J lost 2 bases, and 14 bases lay in between. The germline V gene has CDR1 SGHRS and CDR2 YFSETQ. CDR3 length: 15 amino acids. The CDR3 here is CASSLWVANTDTQYF. CDR3 bases: TGCGCCAGCAGCCTGTGGGTAGCCAACACAGATACGCAGTATTTT.

The J gene is TRBJ2-1, the V gene TRBV5-1, with D perhaps being TRBD1 or TRBD2 (7 bases each). Germline V gene lookup returns CDR1 SGHRS and CDR2 YFSETQ. The germline V and J ends were trimmed by 0 bases and 5 bases, with 15 bases remaining between them. CDR3 size: 16 residues. The CDR3 region is CASSLVRGRANNEQFF. The CDR3 nucleotides read TGCGCCAGCAGCTTGGTCAGGGGGAGGGCCAACAATGAGCAGTTCTTC.

The V and J genes are TRBV28 and TRBJ1-6; the D is unclear. V was shortened by 3 bases and J by 0 bases, with 3 bases between the two germline ends. The CDR3 extends over 14 amino acids. Germline V gene lookup returns CDR1 MDHEN and CDR2 SYDVKM. The CDR3 nucleotides read TGTGCCAGCAGTTTCAGCTCCTATAATTCACCCCTCCACTTT. Protein sequence: CASSFSSYNSPLHF.

The V gene is TRBV12-3 or TRBV12-4, the J gene TRBJ1-1; D is perhaps TRBD1 (5 bases). V was pared by 2 bases and J by 3 bases, with 10 bases between. The CDR3 totals 14 residues. The CDR3 loop is CASSLRGWYTEAFF. Here the CDR3 DNA reads TGTGCCAGCAGTTTACGGGGGTGGTACACTGAAGCTTTCTTT.